This T cell receptor beta chain was observed in a study of brain T cells in children with intractable seizures. General study results and limits: HCMV serostatus was not known, and viral specificity came from CDR3 similarity only. Pre- and post-surgery blood differed in depth, so pre-surgery absences may be undersampling.

Comments on this clone: Its antigen is not known.

This CDR3 is 14 amino acids long. Germline trimming cut 4 bases from V and 5 bases from J; bases unmatched to any gene: 4. Germline loops: CDR1 MDHEN, CDR2 SYDVKM. This table comes from immunoSEQ multiplex PCR, and its TCRdb copy is limited to in-frame clones, with some not included. The sample holds tens of thousands of clones; approximately 90% are singletons and the top ten take around 5.9%. Only cases whose brain tissue showed the highest T cell transcript signatures were sequenced. At least one anti-epileptic drug was given before surgery. Sequenced here: peripheral blood, sampled at surgery. The chain combines TRBV28 with TRBJ2-7; 11 positions agree with TRBD1. The sequence came from a girl under 10 years old with tuberous sclerosis and intractable seizures. The CDR3 sequence is CASSYRDRGNEQYF. CDR3 nucleotide sequence: TGTGCCAGCAGTTACCGGGACAGGGGGAACGAGCAGTACTTC.